This entry is about one TCR beta chain. Its antigen is currently unknown. The PCR had 60 Vbeta and 13 Jbeta primers. Produced via immunoSEQ multiplex PCR; TCRdb's table is partial and in-frame only. The sample contains some 180,000 clones, 9.5% of which appear only once. The data derive from a study of cytomegalovirus exposure and HLA in healthy donors. Findings and caveats of the study: Sequence variants that were highly shared formed a cluster that was likely a sequencing artifact.

The CDR3 spans 15 residues. The gene calls are TRBV21-1 and TRBJ2-2; TRBD1, the D gene given by the table, was not confirmed from the DNA. TRBV21-1 is a known pseudogene. This TCR came from a woman aged 30 to 39 in good health and CMV-seropositive. The sequencing input was PBMCs. In DNA, the CDR3 is TGTGCCAGCAGCAAGTGGCAGGGGTGGACCGGGGAGCTGTTTTTT. Its protein is CASSKWQGWTGELFF.